This T cell receptor (beta chain) originates from a study of cytomegalovirus exposure and HLA in healthy donors. Study at large: In an earlier analysis, approximately 120 million unique TCR beta sequences were found from 150 million to 200 million T cells. Early released data comprised around 85 million unique TCRs from HLA-typed donors. Study conclusions and caveats: In a later analysis, HLA-associated beta chains showed higher expansion and lower generation probabilities than comparable chains. Sequencing depth across donors, presence/absence analyses assumed, was roughly uniform.

The CDR3 consists of 15 residues. Germline V CDR1 and CDR2: SNHLY, FYNNEI. Trimming took 4 bases from V and 5 from J; bases not matched to a gene: 6. Both 60 Vbeta primers and 13 Jbeta primers went into the PCR. TCRdb keeps only in-frame clones here, not all; method: immunoSEQ multiplex PCR. The top ten clones hold 4.5% to 6% of a sample with more than 110,000 clones, more than 75% of them seen once. This clone occurred a few times. What it recognizes is unknown. The sequencing sample was made of PBMCs. The sequence was obtained from a male donor in good health and CMV-seronegative. V is TRBV2 and J is TRBJ2-1; 9 bases map to TRBD1. CDR3: CASSAGTGNHNEQFF. CDR3 in DNA: TGTGCCAGCAGTGCTGGGACAGGGAATCACAATGAGCAGTTCTTC. Full variable domain (outside the CDR3, taken from reference TRBV2 and TRBJ2-1): EPEVTQTPSHQVTQMGQEVILRCVPISNHLYFYWYRQILGQKVEFLVSFYNNEISEKSEIFDDQFSVERPDGSNFTLKIRSTKLEDSAMYFCASSAGTGNHNEQFFGPGTRLTVL.